The 13 T cell receptor beta chains below come from one sample, sequenced in a study of blood T cell repertoires in COVID-19. Repertoires were generated with immunoSEQ multiplex PCR, while TCRdb's copy carries only in-frame clones and drops some. The repertoire consists of some 120,000 clones, with more than 75% occurring once and the leading ten covering about 1.6%. The sequenced sample consisted of peripheral blood. These TCRs come from a human donor in a cohort sampled during active COVID-19.

This chain uses TRBV11-2 with TRBJ2-2; 7 nucleotides align to TRBD2. Germline V gene data show CDR1 as SGHAT and CDR2 as FQNNGV. This CDR3 is 17 amino acids long. The V gene end was trimmed by 1 base and the J gene end by 6 bases; junction bases not matched to a gene: 11. The CDR3 is CASSLVGRAAGAGELFF. The DNA for the CDR3 is TGTGCCAGCAGCTTAGTCGGCAGGGCTGCGGGGGCCGGGGAGCTGTTTTTT.

This clone is a singleton in its sample. The V call is TRBV4-2, the J call TRBJ2-7; D possibly corresponds to TRBD2 (6 bases). This CDR3 has 14 residues. The germline gives CDR1 LGHNA, CDR2 YNFKEQ. V lost 1 base and J lost 2, with 9 bases in between. For the CDR3, the DNA is TGTGCCAGCAGCCAAGGGGGGGTTGCCTACGAGCAGTACTTC. Its protein is CASSQGGVAYEQYF.

This chain connects TRBV5-4 to TRBJ2-3; 8 bases agree with TRBD2. CDR3 length: 15 residues. CDR1 and CDR2 from the germline V gene are SGHNT and YYREEE (reference sequence). The ends lost 1 base at V and 2 bases at J; junction bases unmatched: 3. The CDR3 nucleotides read TGTGCCAGCAGCTTGAGTAGCGGGGACACAGATACGCAGTATTTT. Translating gives CASSLSSGDTDTQYF.

The J gene is TRBJ2-1, the V gene TRBV5-4; the match to TRBD2 covers 12 bases. CDR3 size: 19 residues. Germline CDR1 is SGHNT and CDR2 is YYREEE (reference sequence). V gave up 3 bases and J gave up 1 base; unmatched junction bases: 11. CDR3 loop: CASSSRPGLAGLSYNEQFF. The CDR3 region has the DNA TGTGCCAGCAGCTCAAGGCCGGGACTAGCGGGCCTATCCTACAATGAGCAGTTCTTC. The full variable domain, completed using reference TRBV5-4 and TRBJ2-1, is ETGVTQSPTHLIKTRGQQVTLRCSSQSGHNTVSWYQQALGQGPQFIFQYYREEENGRGNFPPRFSGLQFPNYSSELNVNALELDDSALYLCASSSRPGLAGLSYNEQFFGPGTRLTVL.

The chain recombines TRBV19 with TRBJ1-1; TRBD1 matches 7 bases. The CDR3 consists of 16 residues. Per the germline V gene, CDR1 is LNHDA and CDR2 is SQIVND (reference sequence). J lost 4 bases, V lost 5 bases, and 13 bases had no gene match. The DNA for the CDR3 is TGTGCCAGTAGTCCCCAGGGGGTCCTCAGGCTCACTGAAGCTTTCTTT. Protein sequence: CASSPQGVLRLTEAFF.

The chain combines TRBV5-1 with TRBJ2-5; 10 nucleotides agree with TRBD1. Trimming at V came to 4 bases and at J to 5 bases, leaving 5 bases not matched to a gene. CDR1 and CDR2 (germline): SGHRS, YFSETQ. The CDR3 covers 14 residues. The CDR3 reads CASSQGQGHETQYF. The CDR3 nucleotides read TGCGCCAGCAGCCAGGGACAGGGGCATGAGACCCAGTACTTC.

This clone has just one count. The rearrangement links TRBV28 to TRBJ2-1; 9 bases map to TRBD2. There are 16 residues in the CDR3. Germline values: CDR1 MDHEN, CDR2 SYDVKM. J gave up 3 bases and V 2 bases, and 5 bases lay outside the gene matches. In DNA, the CDR3 is TGTGCCAGCAGTTTAGCTAGCGGGACCTTCTACAATGAGCAGTTCTTC. This translates into CASSLASGTFYNEQFF.

The chain employs TRBV3-1 (or the pseudogene TRBV3-2) and TRBJ2-5; tentatively, D is TRBD1 (5 bases). Germline CDR1 reads LGHDT; CDR2 reads YNNKEL (reference sequence). V lost 1 base and J lost 4, with 10 bases in between. This CDR3 has 14 residues. The CDR3 region has the DNA TGTGCCAGCAGCCAAGCAGGGATGGGAGAGACCCAGTACTTC. This translates into CASSQAGMGETQYF.

This chain joins TRBV10-3 and TRBJ1-2, with TRBD1 matching over 10 bases. Looked up from germline, CDR1 is ENHRY and CDR2 is SYGVKD. There are 18 residues in the CDR3. Losses at the gene ends were 10 bases for V and 3 bases for J; bases not matched to a gene: 20. CDR3 sequence (DNA): TGTGCCAGCAACAGGGCGGGACAGGGGAGCGTGGGGGACTATGGCTACACCTTC. Translated, it gives CASNRAGQGSVGDYGYTF.

The V call is TRBV6-2 or TRBV6-3, the J call TRBJ2-5; 7 positions agree with TRBD1. V shed 5 bases, J shed 4 bases, and the junction held 22 bases outside the gene matches. The V gene's germline CDR1 is MNHEY and CDR2 SVGEGT. The CDR3 totals 19 residues. The CDR3: CASSPYLASVRGLGETQYF. In DNA, the CDR3 is TGTGCCAGCAGTCCCTACCTTGCCAGCGTGAGGGGGCTTGGAGAGACCCAGTACTTC.

The chain is built from TRBV15 and TRBJ2-2; 10 bases line up with TRBD2. From germline, CDR1 is LNHNV and CDR2 YYDKDF (reference sequence). This CDR3 spans 15 amino acids. The trim removed 5 bases at V and 5 bases at J, leaving 5 bases unmatched. The CDR3 here is CATSHGTSETGELFF. In DNA form, the CDR3 reads TGTGCCACCAGCCACGGGACTAGCGAAACCGGGGAGCTGTTTTTT. The full variable domain, completed using reference TRBV15 and TRBJ2-2, is DAMVIQNPRYQVTQFGKPVTLSCSQTLNHNVMYWYQQKSSQAPKLLFHYYDKDFNNEADTPDNFQSRRPNTSFCFLDIRSPGLGDTAMYLCATSHGTSETGELFFGEGSRLTVL.

The chain has TRBV29-1 and TRBJ2-7, with a weak D call TRBD1 (5 bases). V was clipped by 4 bases and J by 2 bases, with 15 bases between them. Germline lookup yields CDR1 SQVTM and CDR2 ANQGSEA. The CDR3 contains 14 residues. Here the CDR3 DNA reads TGCAGCGTTGTTCGTCTAGGGGCGGCCTACGAGCAGTACTTC. It is translated as CSVVRLGAAYEQYF.

V gene TRBV7-9 combines with J gene TRBJ2-2; weak D call: TRBD1 (6 bases). With 5 bases removed from V and 6 bases from J, the gap between germline ends came to 10 bases. CDR3 length equals 13 residues. In germline, CDR1 is SEHNR, CDR2 FQNEAQ (reference sequence). CDR3 protein: CASSPGAPGELFF. The CDR3 region has the DNA TGTGCCAGCAGCCCAGGGGCGCCCGGGGAGCTGTTTTTT.